These 18 T cell receptor beta chains were sequenced from one sample in a study of blood T cell repertoires in COVID-19. TCRdb keeps only in-frame clones here, not all; method: immunoSEQ multiplex PCR. The sample yields some 200,000 clones, 82% seen once. Sequenced sample: PBMCs or T cells enriched from blood (not recorded which). Receptors originate from an older woman with acute COVID-19.

This clone was recorded a few times. The chain recombines TRBV12-3 or TRBV12-4 with TRBJ2-3; tentatively, D is TRBD2 (5 bases). V lost 6 bases, J lost 6 bases, and 13 bases lay in between. This CDR3 spans 13 amino acids. The CDR3 reads CASSRTRRDTQYF. CDR3 DNA: TGTGCCAGCAGCCGGACTCGGAGGGATACGCAGTATTTT.

The chain has TRBV5-4 and TRBJ1-2, with D possibly being TRBD1 (5 bases). In germline, CDR1 is SGHNT, CDR2 YYREEE (reference sequence). Trimming left V 4 bases short and J 2 bases short, with 12 bases between. The CDR3 runs 14 residues. The CDR3 loop reads CASSPRGANYGYTF. DNA for the CDR3: TGTGCCAGCAGCCCTCGCGGGGCGAACTATGGCTACACCTTC.

V is TRBV18 and J is TRBJ1-5; no clear D gene. Germline V gene sequence: CDR1 KGHSH, CDR2 LQKENI. V was cut by 2 bases and J by 6 bases, with 17 bases left in between. This CDR3 is 16 amino acids long. CDR3 in DNA: TGTGCCAGCTCACCAATGGGCACCCCGGCGCGTCAGCCCCAGCATTTT. It yields the protein CASSPMGTPARQPQHF.

CDR3 DNA: TGTGCCTCAACAATTCCACCTGGAAACACCATATATTTT. Its protein is CASTIPPGNTIYF. The V gene is TRBV7-9, the J gene TRBJ1-3; no clear D gene. The CDR3 sequence is 13 residues long. The V and J ends lost 11 bases and 2 bases respectively, with 13 bases between them. Germline V gives CDR1 SEHNR, CDR2 FQNEAQ (reference sequence). The full variable domain, rest sourced from reference TRBV7-9 and TRBJ1-3, is DTGVSQNPRHKITKRGQNVTFRCDPISEHNRLYWYRQTLGQGPEFLTYFQNEAQLEKSRLLSDRFSAERPKGSFSTLEIQRTEQGDSAMYLCASTIPPGNTIYFGEGSWLTVV.

The CDR3 DNA reads TGTGCCAGCAGCCTACCACCAGGGGGGCGGGAGACCCAGTACTTC. Translated, it gives CASSLPPGGRETQYF. The chain combines TRBV5-6 with TRBJ2-5; weak D call: TRBD1 (7 bases). The CDR3 has 15 amino acids. The germline CDR1 and CDR2 sequences are SGHDT and YYEEEE. V dropped 4 bases and J dropped 5 bases, with 18 bases sitting between them.

The V call is TRBV9, the J call TRBJ2-3; D not resolved. The germline CDR1 and CDR2 sequences are SGDLS and YYNGEE. V lost 0 bases and J lost 2, with 10 bases in between. The length of the CDR3 is 15 residues. CDR3 in DNA: TGTGCCAGCAGCGTAGACAGCCCGACCACAGATACGCAGTATTTT. It is translated as CASSVDSPTTDTQYF. The full variable domain, with the rest looked up from reference TRBV9 and TRBJ2-3, is DSGVTQTPKHLITATGQRVTLRCSPRSGDLSVYWYQQSLDQGLQFLIQYYNGEERAKGNILERFSAQQFPDLHSELNLSSLELGDSALYFCASSVDSPTTDTQYFGPGTRLTVL.

The chain carries TRBV2 and TRBJ1-1; D remains unclear. Germline CDR1 is SNHLY and CDR2 is FYNNEI. The ends were cut back, 1 base at V and 7 bases at J, with 13 bases in the middle. This CDR3 is 14 amino acids long. The CDR3 region is CASSEDRGADEAFF. CDR3 DNA sequence: TGTGCCAGCAGTGAAGATCGGGGAGCGGATGAAGCTTTCTTT. Full variable domain (outside the CDR3, taken from reference TRBV2 and TRBJ1-1): EPEVTQTPSHQVTQMGQEVILRCVPISNHLYFYWYRQILGQKVEFLVSFYNNEISEKSEIFDDQFSVERPDGSNFTLKIRSTKLEDSAMYFCASSEDRGADEAFFGQGTRLTVV.

J is TRBJ1-5 and V is TRBV4-3; D ambiguous. The CDR3 consists of 14 residues. Looked up from germline, CDR1 is LGHNA and CDR2 is YSLEER. The V end lost 2 bases, the J end lost 0 bases, and 5 bases lay between the germline ends. The CDR3: CASSQFHSNQPQHF. The CDR3 DNA reads as TGCGCCAGCAGCCAATTCCATAGCAATCAGCCCCAGCATTTT.

The V call is TRBV30, the J call TRBJ1-6, with 8 positions matching TRBD1. This CDR3 has 13 amino acids. Germline trimming cut 8 bases from V and 5 bases from J; bases unmatched to any gene: 5. Germline V CDR1 and CDR2: GTSNPN, SVGIG (reference sequence). The CDR3 DNA sequence: TGTGCCGCAGACAGGGGAAATAATTCACCCCTCCACTTT. It encodes CAADRGNNSPLHF.

The chain recombines TRBV24-1 with TRBJ2-5; 10 nucleotides match TRBD1. The CDR3 totals 17 residues. From germline, CDR1 is KGHDR and CDR2 SFDVKD. V dropped 4 bases and J dropped 5; count of bases not matched to a gene: 12. In nucleotides, the CDR3 is TGTGCCACCAGTGACGGCACCAGGGACAGGGGCACGGAGACCCAGTACTTC. This gives the protein CATSDGTRDRGTETQYF.

This chain uses TRBV10-3 with TRBJ1-1, with D possibly TRBD1 on 6 matching bases. The CDR3 loop spans 14 amino acids. V was cut by 6 bases and J by 3 bases, with 14 bases left in between. Germline CDR1 ENHRY, CDR2 SYGVKD. CDR3 nucleotides: TGTGCCATCAGACGGACCGAGGGGGACACTGAAGCTTTCTTT. It translates to CAIRRTEGDTEAFF.

This sequence joins TRBV7-8 and TRBJ2-5, with 10 bases lining up with TRBD2. The CDR3 has 18 residues. Germline V gives CDR1 SGHVS, CDR2 FQNEAQ. Unmatched junction bases numbered 12, after V lost 1 base and J lost 4 bases. CDR3 in DNA: TGTGCCAGCAGCTTAGTAGTTCTAGCGGGAGCGGGCGGAGAGACCCAGTACTTC. This encodes CASSLVVLAGAGGETQYF.

The count of this clone is one. V usage is TRBV6-6 and J usage is TRBJ2-2, with TRBD2 as a possible D gene (5 bases). V lost 6 bases and J lost 1, with 15 bases in between. Germline CDR1 and CDR2: MNHNY and SVGAGI (reference sequence). The CDR3 contains 16 residues. The CDR3 sequence: CASSLRDSRNTGELFF. For the CDR3, the DNA is TGTGCCAGCAGCCTCCGGGATTCAAGGAACACCGGGGAGCTGTTTTTT.

The rearrangement uses TRBV6-5 and TRBJ2-3; D possibly corresponds to TRBD1 (6 bases). Germline V gives CDR1 MNHEY, CDR2 SVGAGI. Deletions cut 2 bases from V and 0 bases from J, with 12 bases between. CDR3 size: 16 residues. In DNA form, the CDR3 reads TGTGCCAGCAGTTACGCCCCCGGGACAAGCACAGATACGCAGTATTTT. Translation: CASSYAPGTSTDTQYF.

V is TRBV28 and J is TRBJ1-4; 8 bases map to TRBD1. The CDR3 runs to 15 residues. CDR1 is MDHEN, CDR2 SYDVKM, per germline. V lost 2 bases to trimming and J lost 10 bases; unmatched junction nucleotides: 9. Here the CDR3 DNA reads TGTGCCAGCAGTTTAGGCGACAGGGGAGTAGTAAAACTGTTTTTT. It encodes CASSLGDRGVVKLFF. The variable domain in full, completed from reference TRBV28 and TRBJ1-4, reads DVKVTQSSRYLVKRTGEKVFLECVQDMDHENMFWYRQDPGLGLRLIYFSYDVKMKEKGDIPEGYSVSREKKERFSLILESASTNQTSMYLCASSLGDRGVVKLFFGSGTQLSVL.

The rearrangement joins TRBV12-3 or TRBV12-4 to TRBJ2-7; D not resolved. Trimming removed 1 base at V and 4 bases at J, with 8 bases between. This CDR3 has 13 amino acids. The CDR3 protein is CASSLVYLYEQYF. The CDR3 DNA reads TGTGCCAGCAGTTTAGTTTATCTATACGAGCAGTACTTC.

The chain employs TRBV7-2 and TRBJ1-5; D perhaps matches TRBD1 (5 bases). Germline CDR1 reads SGHTA; CDR2 reads FQGNSA. This CDR3 comprises 17 residues. V shed 0 bases and J shed 2 bases, with 14 bases lying between them. In DNA, the CDR3 is TGTGCCAGCAGCTTAGCTTCTGTCGGCAGGGGCAATCAGCCCCAGCATTTT. It yields the protein CASSLASVGRGNQPQHF.

This clone has a handful of counts. The chain combines TRBV6-2 or TRBV6-3 with TRBJ2-6, with TRBD2 matching over 10 bases. CDR3 length: 20 amino acids. Germline V lookup: CDR1 MNHEY, CDR2 SVGEGT. V shed 4 bases, J shed 0 bases, and the junction held 12 bases outside the gene matches. The CDR3 bases are TGTGCCAGCAGTTCAAAGTGGGCTAGCGGGGGCTTCTCTGGGGCCAACGTCCTGACTTTC. As protein: CASSSKWASGGFSGANVLTF.